This T cell receptor beta chain was documented in a study of blood T cells in healthy people across ages. A sample-barcoded 5' primer and a J-beta primer mix were used in a second PCR of about 7 to 12 cycles. TCRdb reanalysed the 5' RACE reads using MiXCR and keeps one entry per CDR3 protein. The sample yields about 400,000 distinct CDR3 sequences, 50% to 60% seen once. Each sample yielded at least 5 micrograms of PBMC total RNA. V dropped 4 bases and J dropped 4; count of bases not matched to a gene: 2. Germline CDR1 reads KGHDR; CDR2 reads SFDVKD. CDR3 size: 13 residues. This rearrangement joins TRBV24-1 to TRBJ1-1; 7 bases agree with TRBD1. Sequenced sample: blood. This TCR was sampled from a man between 60 and 75 years old in good health. The CDR3 here is CATSDYRGTEAFF. CDR3 in DNA: TGTGCCACCAGTGACTACAGGGGCACTGAAGCTTTCTTT.